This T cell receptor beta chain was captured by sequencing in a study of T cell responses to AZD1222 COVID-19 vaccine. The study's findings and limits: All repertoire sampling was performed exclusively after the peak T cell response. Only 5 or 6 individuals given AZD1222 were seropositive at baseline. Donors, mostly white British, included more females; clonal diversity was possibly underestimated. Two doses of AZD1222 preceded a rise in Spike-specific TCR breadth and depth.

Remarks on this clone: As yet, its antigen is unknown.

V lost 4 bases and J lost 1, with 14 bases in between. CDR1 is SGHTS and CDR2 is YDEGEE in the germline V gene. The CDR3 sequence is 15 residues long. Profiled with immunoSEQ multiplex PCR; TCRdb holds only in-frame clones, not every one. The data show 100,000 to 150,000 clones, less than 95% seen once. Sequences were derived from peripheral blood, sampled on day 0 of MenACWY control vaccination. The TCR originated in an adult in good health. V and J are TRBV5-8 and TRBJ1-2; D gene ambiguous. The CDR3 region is CASSPRQAYNYGYTF. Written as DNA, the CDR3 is TGTGCCAGCAGCCCTCGACAAGCCTATAACTATGGCTACACCTTC.